The next 11 T cell receptor beta chains were all read from a single sample in a study of tumor and adjacent non-tumor tissue in lung cancer. No cell sorting was done before RNA was extracted from the tissue. The library came from three nested PCR rounds adapted from ARM-PCR protocols. From the multiplex PCR reads, TCRdb called clonotypes with MiXCR, one entry per CDR3 protein. Among tens of thousands of distinct CDR3 sequences listed, around 73% were seen once. Sample: lung tumor tissue. Every receptor here comes from a man aged 60 to 75 with non-small cell lung cancer.

As for this clonotype: Compared with germline, one end of the junction differs, possibly owing to a read error. As DNA, the CDR3 is TGTGCCGGCAGCTATACTAGTGGCGCCGAGGAGCTGTTTTTT. The encoded protein is CAGSYTSGAEELFF. The rearrangement uses TRBV11-1 and TRBJ2-2; D may be TRBD2 (5 bases). CDR1 is SGHAT and CDR2 is FQDESV in the germline V gene (reference sequence). This CDR3 is 14 amino acids long.

A note on this clonotype: At one end the junction does not follow the germline gene, possibly because of a read error. This chain uses TRBV6-2 or TRBV6-3 with TRBJ1-1; tentative D call: TRBD1 (6 bases). The CDR3 is 12 amino acids. Germline V gene lookup returns CDR1 MNHEY and CDR2 SVGEGT. CDR3 protein: CTSSTGMTEVFF. The CDR3 region has the DNA TGTACCAGCAGTACAGGGATGACTGAAGTTTTCTTT.

The chain links TRBV5-4 to TRBJ2-6; D remains unclear. V lost 10 bases and J 0 bases, leaving 14 bases between the germline ends. The CDR3 runs to 15 residues. Germline V gene data show CDR1 as SGHNT and CDR2 as YYREEE (reference sequence). For the CDR3, the DNA is TGTGCCGGTAGCTTGGTTCGCTCTGGGGCCAACGTCCTGACTTTC. This sequence encodes CAGSLVRSGANVLTF. The full variable domain, with the rest looked up from reference TRBV5-4 and TRBJ2-6, is ETGVTQSPTHLIKTRGQQVTLRCSSQSGHNTVSWYQQALGQGPQFIFQYYREEENGRGNFPPRFSGLQFPNYSSELNVNALELDDSALYLCAGSLVRSGANVLTFGAGSRLTVL.

In its sample, this clonotype was seen a few times. Its ends do not fully match the called genes, so a read error is possible. This chain connects TRBV6-5 to TRBJ2-5, with D hard to call. Germline CDR1 MNHEY, CDR2 SVGAGI. CDR3 size: 13 residues. CDR3 nucleotide sequence: TGTGCCTGCAGGCCCTCGCGTGGCGAGACCCAGTACTTC. Residues: CACRPSRGETQYF.

Regarding this clonotype: Mismatch with germline at one junction end may stem from a read error. This chain uses TRBV29-1 with TRBJ2-3, with TRBD2 as a possible D gene (6 bases). The germline CDR1 and CDR2 sequences are SQVTM and ANQGSEA. The CDR3 covers 11 residues. The CDR3 DNA sequence: TGCAGTGTTGGAGACGGGGGTACGCACTATTTT. Amino acid sequence: CSVGDGGTHYF.

Remarks on this clonotype: The junction departs from germline at one end; a sequencing error may be responsible. V gene TRBV20-1 combines with J gene TRBJ2-7; D unresolved. There are 12 residues in the CDR3. Germline CDR1 reads DFQATT; CDR2 reads SNEGSKA (reference sequence). The CDR3 reads CSARNRHDEQYF. The CDR3 DNA reads as TGCAGTGCGAGGAACAGACACGACGAGCAATACTTC.

Details on this clonotype: Germline is not matched at one junction end, which may reflect a read error. This rearrangement joins TRBV20-1 to TRBJ1-1; D is perhaps TRBD1 (6 bases). Germline CDR1 DFQATT, CDR2 SNEGSKA (reference sequence). This CDR3 comprises 15 residues. CDR3 coding DNA: TGCATTGCTGGGGGCGGGGGGGGCGGAGGGACTGAAGCTTTCTTT. Translation gives CIAGGGGGGGTEAFF.

V is TRBV6-1 and J is TRBJ2-1; maybe TRBD2 (6 bases). The CDR3 spans 11 residues. Trimming stripped 3 bases from V and 15 bases from J, with 12 bases between. Germline lookup yields CDR1 MNHNS and CDR2 SASEGT. The CDR3 here is CASSETRSLFF. CDR3 sequence (DNA): TGTGCCAGCAGTGAGACTAGGAGTCTGTTCTTC.

In regard to this clonotype: Relative to the germline gene, one junction end is altered; a read error may explain this. The V call is TRBV6-5, the J call TRBJ2-7, with D tentatively TRBD2 (5 bases). Germline CDR1 and CDR2: MNHEY and SVGAGI. CDR3 length: 11 amino acids. The CDR3 here is CTNSYLGSEHF. The CDR3 nucleotides are TGTACCAACAGTTACCTCGGTAGCGAGCACTTC.

Comments on this clonotype: This likely comes from a read error, as the CDR3 has no conserved phenylalanine or tryptophan at its end. The rearrangement joins TRBV12-3 or TRBV12-4 to TRBJ1-2; 7 bases are shared with TRBD1. The CDR3 has 14 amino acids. J was trimmed by 8 bases and V by 7 bases; bases with no gene match: 13. Here the CDR3 reads CASNLTDREVGYTL. For the CDR3, the DNA is TGTGCCAGCAATCTTACCGACAGGGAAGTAGGCTACACCTTG.

The chain uses TRBV12-3 or TRBV12-4 and TRBJ2-1; D call uncertain. The V end was cut by 2 bases, the J end by 5 bases, with 13 bases between. The length of the CDR3 is 15 residues. CDR3 nucleotides: TGTGCCAGCAGTTTACATCAGCGTGAACACAATGAGCAGTTCTTC. Encoded protein: CASSLHQREHNEQFF.